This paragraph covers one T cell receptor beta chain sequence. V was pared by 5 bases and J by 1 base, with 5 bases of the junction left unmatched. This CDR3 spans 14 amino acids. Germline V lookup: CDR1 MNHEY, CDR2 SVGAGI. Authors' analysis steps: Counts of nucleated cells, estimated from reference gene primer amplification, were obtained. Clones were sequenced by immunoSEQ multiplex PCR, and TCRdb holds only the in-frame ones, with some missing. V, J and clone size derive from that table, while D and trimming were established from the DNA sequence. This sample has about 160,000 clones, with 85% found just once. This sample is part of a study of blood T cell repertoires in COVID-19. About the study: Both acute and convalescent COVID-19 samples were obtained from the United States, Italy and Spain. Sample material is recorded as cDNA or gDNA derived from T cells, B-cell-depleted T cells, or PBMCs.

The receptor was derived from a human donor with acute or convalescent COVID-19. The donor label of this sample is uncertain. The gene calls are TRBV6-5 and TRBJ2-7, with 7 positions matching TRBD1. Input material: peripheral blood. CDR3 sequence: CASSPGTASYEQYF. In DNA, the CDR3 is TGTGCCAGCAGTCCCGGGACAGCATCCTACGAGCAGTACTTC.